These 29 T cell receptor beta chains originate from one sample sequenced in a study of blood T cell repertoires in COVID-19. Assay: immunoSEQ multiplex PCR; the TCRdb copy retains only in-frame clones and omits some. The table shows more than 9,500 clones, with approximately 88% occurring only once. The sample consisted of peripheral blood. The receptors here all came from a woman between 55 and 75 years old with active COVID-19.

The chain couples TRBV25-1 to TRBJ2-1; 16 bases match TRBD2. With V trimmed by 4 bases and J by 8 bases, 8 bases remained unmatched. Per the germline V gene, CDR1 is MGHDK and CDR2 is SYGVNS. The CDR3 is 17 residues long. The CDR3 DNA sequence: TGTGCCAGCAGTGGCCCTGGGACTAGCGGGAGGGCTTATGAGCAGTTCTTC. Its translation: CASSGPGTSGRAYEQFF.

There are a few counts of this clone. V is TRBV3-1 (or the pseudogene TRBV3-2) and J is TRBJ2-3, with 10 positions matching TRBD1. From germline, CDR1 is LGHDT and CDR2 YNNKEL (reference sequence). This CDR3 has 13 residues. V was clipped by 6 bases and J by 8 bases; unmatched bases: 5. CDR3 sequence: CASRTGGVGTQYF. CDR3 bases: TGTGCCAGCAGGACAGGGGGCGTGGGTACGCAGTATTTT.

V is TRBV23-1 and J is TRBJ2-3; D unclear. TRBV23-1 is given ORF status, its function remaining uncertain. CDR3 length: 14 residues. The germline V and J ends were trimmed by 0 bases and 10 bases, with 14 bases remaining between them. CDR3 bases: TGCGCCAGCAGTCAATCGCCGAGAGGAAATGCGCAGTATTTT. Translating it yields CASSQSPRGNAQYF.

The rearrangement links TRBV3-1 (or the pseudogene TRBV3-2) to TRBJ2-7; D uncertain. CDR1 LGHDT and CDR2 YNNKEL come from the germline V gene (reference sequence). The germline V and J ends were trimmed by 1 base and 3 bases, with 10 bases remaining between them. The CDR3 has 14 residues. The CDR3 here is CASSQGRLSYEQYV. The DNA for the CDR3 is TGTGCCAGCAGCCAAGGGCGACTGAGCTACGAGCAGTACGTC.

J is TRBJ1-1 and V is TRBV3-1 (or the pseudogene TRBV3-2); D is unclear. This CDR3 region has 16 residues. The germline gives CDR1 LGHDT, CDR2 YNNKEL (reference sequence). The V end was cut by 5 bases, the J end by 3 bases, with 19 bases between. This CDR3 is CASSKSRTGKDTEAFF. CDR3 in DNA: TGTGCCAGCAGCAAATCCCGGACGGGGAAGGACACTGAAGCTTTCTTT.

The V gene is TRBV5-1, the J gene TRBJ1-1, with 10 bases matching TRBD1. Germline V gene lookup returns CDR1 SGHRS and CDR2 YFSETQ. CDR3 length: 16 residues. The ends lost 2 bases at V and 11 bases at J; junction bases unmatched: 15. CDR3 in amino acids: CASSFATLTGGGGAFF. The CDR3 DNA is TGCGCCAGCAGCTTCGCTACCCTGACAGGGGGCGGAGGGGCTTTCTTT.

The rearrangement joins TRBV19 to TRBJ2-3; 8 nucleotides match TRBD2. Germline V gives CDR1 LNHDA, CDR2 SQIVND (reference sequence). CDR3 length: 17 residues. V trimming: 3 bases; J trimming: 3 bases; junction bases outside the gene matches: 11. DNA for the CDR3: TGTGCCAGTAGTATTCTCCCGGGACTAGTTGCTACAGATACGCAGTATTTT. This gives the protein CASSILPGLVATDTQYF.

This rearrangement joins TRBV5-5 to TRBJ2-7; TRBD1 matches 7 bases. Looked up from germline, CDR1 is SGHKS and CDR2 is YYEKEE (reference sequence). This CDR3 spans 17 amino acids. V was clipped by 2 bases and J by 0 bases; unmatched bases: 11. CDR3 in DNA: TGTGCCAGCAGCTTCCGGGACAGAGGTTTTAGCTCCTACGAGCAGTACGTC. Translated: CASSFRDRGFSSYEQYV.

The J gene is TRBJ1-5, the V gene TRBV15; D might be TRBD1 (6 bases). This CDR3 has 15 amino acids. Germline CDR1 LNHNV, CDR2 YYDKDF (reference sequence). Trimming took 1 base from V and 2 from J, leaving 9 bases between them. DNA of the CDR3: TGTGCCACCAGCAGAGGGGCAGGGGGCAATCAGCCCCAGCATTTT. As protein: CATSRGAGGNQPQHF.

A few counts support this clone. The CDR3 reads CASRHRGLGTQYF. In nucleotides, the CDR3 is TGTGCCAGCAGGCACAGGGGGCTTGGGACCCAGTACTTC. The V and J genes are TRBV6-6 and TRBJ2-5, with 9 bases identical to TRBD1. The germline V gene has CDR1 MNHNY and CDR2 SVGAGI (reference sequence). Trimming removed 6 bases from V and 7 bases from J; junction bases left unmatched: 6. The CDR3 consists of 13 residues.

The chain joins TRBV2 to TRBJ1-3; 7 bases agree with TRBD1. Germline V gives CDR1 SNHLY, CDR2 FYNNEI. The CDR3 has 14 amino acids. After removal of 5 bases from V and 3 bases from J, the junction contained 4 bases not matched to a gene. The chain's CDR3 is CASSTGVVGNTIYF. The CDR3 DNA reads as TGTGCCAGCAGTACAGGGGTTGTTGGAAACACCATATATTTT.

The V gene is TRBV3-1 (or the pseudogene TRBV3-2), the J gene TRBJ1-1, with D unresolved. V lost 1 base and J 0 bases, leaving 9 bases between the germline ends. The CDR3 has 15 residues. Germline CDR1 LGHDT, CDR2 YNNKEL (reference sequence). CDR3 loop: CASSQGATLNTEAFF. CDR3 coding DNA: TGTGCCAGCAGCCAAGGTGCGACACTGAACACTGAAGCTTTCTTT.

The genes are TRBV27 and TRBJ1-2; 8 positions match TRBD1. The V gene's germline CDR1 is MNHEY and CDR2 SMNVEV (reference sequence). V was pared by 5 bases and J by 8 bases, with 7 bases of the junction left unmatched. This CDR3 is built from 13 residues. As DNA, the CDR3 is TGTGCCAGCAGTCCCCGGACAGGGCGCGGCTACACCTTC. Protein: CASSPRTGRGYTF.

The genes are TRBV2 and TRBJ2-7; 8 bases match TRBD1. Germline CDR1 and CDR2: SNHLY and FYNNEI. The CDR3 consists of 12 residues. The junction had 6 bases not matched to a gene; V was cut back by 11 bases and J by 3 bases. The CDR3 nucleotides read TGTGCCGGGGGACAGGTGGGCTACGAGCAGTACTTC. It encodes CAGGQVGYEQYF.

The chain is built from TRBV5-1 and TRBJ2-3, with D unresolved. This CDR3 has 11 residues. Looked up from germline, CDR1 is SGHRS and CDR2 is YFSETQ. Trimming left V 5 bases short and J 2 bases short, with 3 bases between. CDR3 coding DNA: TGCGCCAGCAGTCACACAGATACGCAGTATTTT. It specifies CASSHTDTQYF.

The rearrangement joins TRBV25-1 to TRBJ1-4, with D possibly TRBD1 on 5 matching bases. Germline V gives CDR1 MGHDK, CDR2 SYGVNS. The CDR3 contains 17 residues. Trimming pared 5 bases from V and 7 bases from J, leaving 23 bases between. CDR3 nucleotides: TGTGCCAGCAGTACACCGGGGCGGGGGGGATCAATTGAAAAACTGTTTTTT. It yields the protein CASSTPGRGGSIEKLFF.

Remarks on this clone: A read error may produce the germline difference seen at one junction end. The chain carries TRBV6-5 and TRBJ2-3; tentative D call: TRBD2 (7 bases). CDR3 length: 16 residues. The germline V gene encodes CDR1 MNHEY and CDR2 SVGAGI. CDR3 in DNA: TGTGCCAGCAGTCACTCGAGGGGGGGCAGCACAGATACGCAGTATTTT. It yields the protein CASSHSRGGSTDTQYF.

CDR3 coding DNA: TGTGCCAGCAGCTTTCGCGGGAGCCCCAACACCGGGGAGCTGTTTTTT. Protein product: CASSFRGSPNTGELFF. This chain connects TRBV7-6 to TRBJ2-2; TRBD2 agrees at 7 bases. V trimming: 3 bases; J trimming: 2 bases; junction bases outside the gene matches: 6. CDR1 and CDR2 (germline): SGHVS, FNYEAQ. The CDR3 spans 16 residues. Supplemented by reference TRBV7-6 and TRBJ2-2, the full variable domain reads GAGVSQSPRYKVTKRGQDVALRCDPISGHVSLYWYRQALGQGPEFLTYFNYEAQQDKSGLPNDRFSAERPEGSISTLTIQRTEQRDSAMYRCASSFRGSPNTGELFFGEGSRLTVL.

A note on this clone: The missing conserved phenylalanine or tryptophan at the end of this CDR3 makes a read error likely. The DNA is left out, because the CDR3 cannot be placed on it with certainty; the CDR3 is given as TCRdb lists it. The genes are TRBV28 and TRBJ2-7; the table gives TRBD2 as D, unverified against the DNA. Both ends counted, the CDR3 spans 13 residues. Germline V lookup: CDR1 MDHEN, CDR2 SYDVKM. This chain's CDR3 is CASRKNPGGLIRA.

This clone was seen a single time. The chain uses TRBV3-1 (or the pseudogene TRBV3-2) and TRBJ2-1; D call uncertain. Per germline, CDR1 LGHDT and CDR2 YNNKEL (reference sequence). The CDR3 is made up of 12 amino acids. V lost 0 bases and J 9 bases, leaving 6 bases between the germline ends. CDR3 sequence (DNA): TGTGCCAGCAGCCAAGATCTAGTTGAGCAGTTCTTC. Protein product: CASSQDLVEQFF.

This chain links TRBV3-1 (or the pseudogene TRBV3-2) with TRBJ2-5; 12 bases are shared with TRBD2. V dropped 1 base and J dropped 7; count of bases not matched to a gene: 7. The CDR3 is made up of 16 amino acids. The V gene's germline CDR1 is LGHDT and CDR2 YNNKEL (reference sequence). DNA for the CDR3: TGTGCCAGCAGCCAAGGAATGGCTAGCGGGGGGGGGACCCAGTACTTC. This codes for CASSQGMASGGGTQYF.

CDR3 residues: CASSFQRGEDTQYF. In DNA form, the CDR3 reads TGCGCCAGCAGCTTTCAGCGGGGGGAAGATACGCAGTATTTT. V usage is TRBV5-1 and J usage is TRBJ2-3; TRBD2 matches 9 bases. CDR3 length: 14 residues. CDR1 is SGHRS and CDR2 is YFSETQ in the germline V gene. The junction had 3 bases not matched to a gene; V was cut back by 2 bases and J by 5 bases.

The CDR3 coding sequence is TGCGCCAGCAGCTTGGAAGGACAGGGGGCGCGAGATTCACCCCTCCACTTT. Its translation: CASSLEGQGARDSPLHF. V usage is TRBV5-1 and J usage is TRBJ1-6; 11 positions agree with TRBD1. Germline loops: CDR1 SGHRS, CDR2 YFSETQ. The CDR3 consists of 17 residues. The junction had 7 bases not matched to a gene; V was cut back by 0 bases and J by 8 bases.

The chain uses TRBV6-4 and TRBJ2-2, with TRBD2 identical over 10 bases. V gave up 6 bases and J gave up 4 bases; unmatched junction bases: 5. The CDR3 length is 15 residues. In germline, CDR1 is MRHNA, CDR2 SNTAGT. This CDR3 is CASSEVAGGTGELFF. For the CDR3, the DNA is TGTGCCAGCAGCGAAGTAGCGGGGGGCACCGGGGAGCTGTTTTTT.

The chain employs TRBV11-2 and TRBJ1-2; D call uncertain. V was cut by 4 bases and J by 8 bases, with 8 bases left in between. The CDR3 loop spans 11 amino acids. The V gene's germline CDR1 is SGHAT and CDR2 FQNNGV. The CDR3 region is CASSSGGGYTF. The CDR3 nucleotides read TGTGCCAGCAGCTCCGGAGGAGGCTACACCTTC.

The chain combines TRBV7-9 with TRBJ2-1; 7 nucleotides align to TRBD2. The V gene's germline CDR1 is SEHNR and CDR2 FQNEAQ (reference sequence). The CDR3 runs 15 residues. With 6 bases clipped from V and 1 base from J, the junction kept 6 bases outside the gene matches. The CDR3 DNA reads TGTGCCAGCAGGCGAGAGCGGGGTTCCTACAATGAGCAGTTCTTC. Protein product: CASRRERGSYNEQFF.

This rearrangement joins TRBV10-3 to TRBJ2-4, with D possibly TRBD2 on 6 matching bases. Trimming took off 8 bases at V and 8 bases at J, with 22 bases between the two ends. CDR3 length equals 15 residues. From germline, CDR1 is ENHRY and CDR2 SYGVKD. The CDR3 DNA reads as TGTGCCATCGCCCGTGCCACTAGCTCGCCAGACATTCAGTACTTC. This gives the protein CAIARATSSPDIQYF.

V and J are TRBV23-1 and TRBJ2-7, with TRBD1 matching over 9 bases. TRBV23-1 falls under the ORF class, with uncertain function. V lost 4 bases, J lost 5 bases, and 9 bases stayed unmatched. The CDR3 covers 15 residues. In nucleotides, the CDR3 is TGCGCCAGCAGTCGCGGAGGACAGGGGATGGACGAGCAGTACGTC. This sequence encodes CASSRGGQGMDEQYV.

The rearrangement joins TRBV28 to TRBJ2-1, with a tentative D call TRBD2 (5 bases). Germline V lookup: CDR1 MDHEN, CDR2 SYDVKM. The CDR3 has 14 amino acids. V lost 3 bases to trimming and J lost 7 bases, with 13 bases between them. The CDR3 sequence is CASSLVRVENEQFF. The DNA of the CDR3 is TGTGCCAGCAGTTTGGTGAGGGTCGAGAATGAGCAGTTCTTC.